This TCR beta chain is drawn from a study of cytomegalovirus exposure and HLA in healthy donors. This CDR3 has 14 residues. V was shortened by 6 bases and J by 4 bases, with 15 bases between the two germline ends. Germline V gene lookup returns CDR1 MNHNS and CDR2 SASEGT. 13 Jbeta primers and 60 Vbeta primers were used for the PCR. TCRdb's table, derived via immunoSEQ multiplex PCR, lists solely in-frame clones and lacks some. The table shows fewer than 250,000 clones, with approximately 68% occurring only once. The rearrangement links TRBV6-1 to TRBJ1-2; D might be TRBD1 (5 bases). This receptor was taken from a woman aged 25 to 39 in good health and CMV-seronegative. Sequenced material: PBMCs. In DNA, the CDR3 is TGTGCCAGCAGCCAGGGAGGGCGGGGCTATGGCTACACCTTC. Its translation: CASSQGGRGYGYTF.